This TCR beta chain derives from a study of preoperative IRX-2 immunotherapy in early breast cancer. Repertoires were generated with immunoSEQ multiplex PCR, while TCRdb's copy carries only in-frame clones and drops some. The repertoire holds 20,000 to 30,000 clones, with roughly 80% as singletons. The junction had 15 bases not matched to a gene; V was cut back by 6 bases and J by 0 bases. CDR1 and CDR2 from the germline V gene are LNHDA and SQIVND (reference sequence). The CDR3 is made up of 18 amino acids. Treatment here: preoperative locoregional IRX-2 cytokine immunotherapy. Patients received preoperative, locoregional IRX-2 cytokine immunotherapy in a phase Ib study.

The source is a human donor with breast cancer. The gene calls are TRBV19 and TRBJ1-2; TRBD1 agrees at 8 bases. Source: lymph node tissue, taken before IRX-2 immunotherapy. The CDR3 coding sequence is TGTGCCAGTAGATGGACAGGGCGAAACCGAAGGCCTAACTATGGCTACACCTTC. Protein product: CASRWTGRNRRPNYGYTF.